The rows below give T cell receptor beta chains drawn from one sample of a study of blood T cells in healthy people across ages. TCRdb passed the 5' RACE reads through MiXCR, listing each CDR3 protein once. This sample has some 710,000 distinct CDR3 sequences; about 46% occur once, and the top ten carry roughly 18%. Source material: blood. These receptors originate from a man of 80 years or more in good health. Each CDR3 is given with its conserved first and last residue. Each record gives: J gene, V gene, CDR3 length, D gene, clone size, CDR3 protein, CDR3 DNA. A D gene is named only where the DNA matches it firmly. The size entry is marked missing in some rows and otherwise reads once, few, many or a size class.

j_call: TRBJ2-5
v_call: TRBV20-1
cdr3_length: 16
d_call: TRBD2
clone_size: .
cdr3_aa: CSASTSRIAGYNEQYF
cdr3_nt: TGCAGTGCTAGTACATCCAGGATAGCGGGCTACAATGAGCAGTACTTC

j_call: TRBJ2-7
v_call: TRBV7-2
cdr3_length: 14
d_call: .
clone_size: many
cdr3_aa: CASSLAGVGYEQYF
cdr3_nt: TGTGCCAGCAGCTTAGCGGGGGTTGGTTACGAGCAGTACTTC

j_call: TRBJ2-3
v_call: TRBV7-2
cdr3_length: 14
d_call: TRBD2
clone_size: many
cdr3_aa: CASSWSGRGDTQYF
cdr3_nt: TGTGCCAGCAGCTGGAGCGGGAGGGGAGATACGCAGTATTTT

j_call: TRBJ2-1
v_call: TRBV10-3
cdr3_length: 13
d_call: TRBD2
clone_size: many
cdr3_aa: CAIRRGGPNEQFF
cdr3_nt: TGTGCCATCAGGCGCGGGGGGCCCAATGAGCAGTTCTTC

j_call: TRBJ2-1
v_call: TRBV3-1
cdr3_length: 14
d_call: TRBD2
clone_size: .
cdr3_aa: CASSRGGSRYEQFF
cdr3_nt: TGTGCCAGCAGCCGCGGCGGGAGTAGGTATGAGCAGTTCTTC

j_call: TRBJ2-1
v_call: TRBV12-3/TRBV12-4
cdr3_length: 14
d_call: .
clone_size: few
cdr3_aa: CASSLARSSGEQFF
cdr3_nt: TGTGCCAGCAGTTTAGCGCGGTCAAGCGGTGAGCAGTTCTTC

j_call: TRBJ1-5
v_call: TRBV6-5
cdr3_length: 13
d_call: TRBD1
clone_size: .
cdr3_aa: CASRQGRQQPQHF
cdr3_nt: TGTGCCAGTCGACAGGGACGGCAACAGCCCCAGCATTTT

j_call: TRBJ2-7
v_call: TRBV10-3
cdr3_length: 14
d_call: .
clone_size: .
cdr3_aa: CAIGTGSSYNEQYF
cdr3_nt: TGTGCCATTGGGACTGGGAGCTCCTACAATGAGCAGTACTTC

j_call: TRBJ2-1
v_call: TRBV12-3/TRBV12-4
cdr3_length: 12
d_call: .
clone_size: .
cdr3_aa: CASSTSPNEQFF
cdr3_nt: TGTGCCAGCAGTACTAGCCCCAATGAGCAGTTCTTC

j_call: TRBJ2-5
v_call: TRBV9
cdr3_length: 14
d_call: .
clone_size: .
cdr3_aa: CASSVDRFLETQYF
cdr3_nt: TGTGCCAGCAGCGTAGATCGGTTTTTGGAGACCCAGTACTTC

j_call: TRBJ2-5
v_call: TRBV20-1
cdr3_length: 15
d_call: .
clone_size: .
cdr3_aa: CSARDFSAFQEAQYF
cdr3_nt: TGCAGTGCTAGAGATTTTTCGGCTTTCCAAGAGGCCCAGTACTTC

j_call: TRBJ2-5
v_call: TRBV12-3/TRBV12-4
cdr3_length: 14
d_call: TRBD1
clone_size: many
cdr3_aa: CASSLSGGSKTQYF
cdr3_nt: TGTGCCAGCAGTTTATCAGGGGGCTCGAAGACCCAGTACTTC

j_call: TRBJ1-2
v_call: TRBV6-1
cdr3_length: 17
d_call: .
clone_size: .
cdr3_aa: CASSEAVFQGVHYGYTF
cdr3_nt: TGTGCCAGCAGTGAAGCGGTATTCCAGGGTGTTCACTATGGCTACACCTTC

j_call: TRBJ2-7
v_call: TRBV10-2
cdr3_length: 14
d_call: .
clone_size: .
cdr3_aa: CASSDTRLSYEQYF
cdr3_nt: TGCGCCAGCAGTGATACGAGGTTATCCTACGAGCAGTACTTC

j_call: TRBJ2-7
v_call: TRBV7-9
cdr3_length: 15
d_call: TRBD2
clone_size: .
cdr3_aa: CASSKGALAGDEQYF
cdr3_nt: TGTGCCAGCAGCAAAGGGGCGCTAGCGGGAGACGAGCAGTACTTC

j_call: TRBJ1-1
v_call: TRBV12-3/TRBV12-4
cdr3_length: 15
d_call: .
clone_size: once
cdr3_aa: CASSPGRGLNTEAFF
cdr3_nt: TGTGCCAGCAGTCCTGGGCGAGGGCTGAACACTGAAGCTTTCTTT

j_call: TRBJ1-4
v_call: TRBV12-3/TRBV12-4
cdr3_length: 14
d_call: .
clone_size: few
cdr3_aa: CASTPGGTNEKLFF
cdr3_nt: TGTGCCAGCACCCCCGGGGGAACTAATGAAAAACTGTTTTTT

j_call: TRBJ2-3
v_call: TRBV5-8
cdr3_length: 15
d_call: .
clone_size: few
cdr3_aa: CASSLKGSNTDTQYF
cdr3_nt: TGTGCCAGCAGCTTGAAAGGGTCTAACACAGATACGCAGTATTTT

j_call: TRBJ1-2
v_call: TRBV9
cdr3_length: 15
d_call: .
clone_size: .
cdr3_aa: CASSVFNRVDYGYTF
cdr3_nt: TGTGCCAGCAGCGTATTCAACAGGGTGGACTATGGCTACACCTTC

j_call: TRBJ2-1
v_call: TRBV28
cdr3_length: 17
d_call: TRBD2
clone_size: .
cdr3_aa: CASSLAGLAGLYNEQFF
cdr3_nt: TGTGCCAGCAGTTTAGCCGGACTAGCGGGACTTTACAATGAGCAGTTCTTC

j_call: TRBJ2-7
v_call: TRBV20-1
cdr3_length: 14
d_call: TRBD1
clone_size: once
cdr3_aa: CSAEPTGGTYEQYF
cdr3_nt: TGCAGTGCCGAGCCGACAGGGGGGACCTACGAGCAGTACTTC

j_call: TRBJ2-7
v_call: TRBV5-1
cdr3_length: 16
d_call: TRBD2
clone_size: .
cdr3_aa: CASSWTSGITAYEQYF
cdr3_nt: TGCGCCAGCAGTTGGACTAGCGGAATCACGGCCTACGAGCAGTACTTC

j_call: TRBJ2-7
v_call: TRBV5-4
cdr3_length: 15
d_call: .
clone_size: .
cdr3_aa: CASSIWGLPFYEQYF
cdr3_nt: TGTGCCAGCAGCATTTGGGGCCTCCCATTCTACGAGCAGTACTTC

j_call: TRBJ2-1
v_call: TRBV29-1
cdr3_length: 11
d_call: .
clone_size: .
cdr3_aa: CSGGLDNEQFF
cdr3_nt: TGCAGCGGTGGCCTCGACAATGAGCAGTTCTTC

j_call: TRBJ2-5
v_call: TRBV5-1
cdr3_length: 17
d_call: TRBD2
clone_size: .
cdr3_aa: CASSLTGLAGAYNEQYF
cdr3_nt: TGCGCCAGCAGCTTGACCGGACTAGCGGGGGCTTATAATGAGCAGTACTTC

j_call: TRBJ2-5
v_call: TRBV7-9
cdr3_length: 15
d_call: TRBD2
clone_size: .
cdr3_aa: CASSLGGTRYETQYF
cdr3_nt: TGTGCCAGCAGCTTAGGAGGGACTAGATATGAGACCCAGTACTTC

j_call: TRBJ2-1
v_call: TRBV20-1
cdr3_length: 15
d_call: TRBD2
clone_size: .
cdr3_aa: CSASVRRAGGNEQFF
cdr3_nt: TGCAGTGCTAGCGTTCGGCGAGCGGGAGGGAATGAGCAGTTCTTC

j_call: TRBJ1-1
v_call: TRBV3-1
cdr3_length: 12
d_call: .
clone_size: few
cdr3_aa: CASSQSGYEAFF
cdr3_nt: TGTGCCAGCAGCCAATCCGGGTATGAAGCTTTCTTT

j_call: TRBJ2-2
v_call: TRBV25-1
cdr3_length: 16
d_call: TRBD1
clone_size: .
cdr3_aa: CASSAGTGGVTGELFF
cdr3_nt: TGTGCCAGCAGTGCTGGGACAGGGGGGGTCACCGGGGAGCTGTTTTTT

j_call: TRBJ1-1
v_call: TRBV20-1
cdr3_length: 13
d_call: .
clone_size: .
cdr3_aa: CSGKRGAEAEAFF
cdr3_nt: TGCAGTGGGAAGAGGGGCGCAGAGGCTGAAGCTTTCTTT

j_call: TRBJ2-1
v_call: TRBV4-1
cdr3_length: 18
d_call: TRBD2
clone_size: .
cdr3_aa: CASSQTALLASGRDEQFF
cdr3_nt: TGCGCCAGCAGCCAGACGGCATTGTTGGCTAGCGGAAGGGATGAGCAGTTCTTC

j_call: TRBJ2-1
v_call: TRBV5-1
cdr3_length: 15
d_call: TRBD2
clone_size: .
cdr3_aa: CASSLAGGEYNEQFF
cdr3_nt: TGCGCCAGCAGCTTGGCGGGGGGTGAATACAATGAGCAGTTCTTC

j_call: TRBJ2-3
v_call: TRBV5-1
cdr3_length: 15
d_call: .
clone_size: .
cdr3_aa: CASSSHYRSTDTQYF
cdr3_nt: TGCGCCAGCAGCTCCCATTACAGAAGCACAGATACGCAGTATTTT

j_call: TRBJ1-6
v_call: TRBV25-1
cdr3_length: 14
d_call: .
clone_size: few
cdr3_aa: CATRLGDVNSPLHF
cdr3_nt: TGTGCCACCCGGCTCGGGGATGTTAATTCACCCCTCCACTTT

j_call: TRBJ1-1
v_call: TRBV20-1
cdr3_length: 13
d_call: .
clone_size: few
cdr3_aa: CSAISWGDTEAFF
cdr3_nt: TGCAGTGCTATTTCCTGGGGAGACACTGAAGCTTTCTTT

j_call: TRBJ2-3
v_call: TRBV12-3/TRBV12-4
cdr3_length: 16
d_call: TRBD2
clone_size: .
cdr3_aa: CASTPGLADMTGTQYF
cdr3_nt: TGTGCCAGCACCCCTGGACTAGCGGATATGACAGGCACGCAGTATTTT

j_call: TRBJ2-7
v_call: TRBV20-1
cdr3_length: 15
d_call: .
clone_size: many
cdr3_aa: CSARDKQRQSYEQYF
cdr3_nt: TGCAGTGCTAGAGATAAGCAGCGCCAATCCTACGAGCAGTACTTC

j_call: TRBJ2-3
v_call: TRBV28
cdr3_length: 14
d_call: .
clone_size: .
cdr3_aa: CASSLRGGSDTQYF
cdr3_nt: TGTGCCAGCAGCCTGAGGGGGGGTTCAGATACGCAGTATTTT

j_call: TRBJ2-7
v_call: TRBV20-1
cdr3_length: 15
d_call: .
clone_size: .
cdr3_aa: CSAHTTGRIRNEQYF
cdr3_nt: TGCAGTGCGCATACCACTGGCAGGATAAGGAATGAGCAGTACTTC

j_call: TRBJ2-5
v_call: TRBV30
cdr3_length: 14
d_call: TRBD2
clone_size: many
cdr3_aa: CACRGSSGQETQYF
cdr3_nt: TGTGCCTGCCGAGGCTCTAGCGGGCAAGAGACCCAGTACTTC

j_call: TRBJ2-2
v_call: TRBV7-2
cdr3_length: 15
d_call: TRBD1
clone_size: few
cdr3_aa: CASSPRTGEFGELFF
cdr3_nt: TGTGCCAGCAGCCCCCGGACAGGGGAATTCGGGGAGCTGTTTTTT